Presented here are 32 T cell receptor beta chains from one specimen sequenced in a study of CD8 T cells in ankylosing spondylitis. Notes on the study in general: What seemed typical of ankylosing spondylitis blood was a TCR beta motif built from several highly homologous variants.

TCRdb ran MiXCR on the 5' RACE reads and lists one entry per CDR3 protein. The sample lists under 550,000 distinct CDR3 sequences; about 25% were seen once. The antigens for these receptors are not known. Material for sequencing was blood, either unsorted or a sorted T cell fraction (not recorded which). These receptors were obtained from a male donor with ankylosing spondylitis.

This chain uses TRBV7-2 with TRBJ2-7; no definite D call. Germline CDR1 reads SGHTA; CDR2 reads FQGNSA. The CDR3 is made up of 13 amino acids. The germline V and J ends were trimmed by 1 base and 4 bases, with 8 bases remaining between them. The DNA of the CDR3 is TGTGCCAGCAGCTTAGTAGTCGAATACGAGCAGTACGTC. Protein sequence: CASSLVVEYEQYV.

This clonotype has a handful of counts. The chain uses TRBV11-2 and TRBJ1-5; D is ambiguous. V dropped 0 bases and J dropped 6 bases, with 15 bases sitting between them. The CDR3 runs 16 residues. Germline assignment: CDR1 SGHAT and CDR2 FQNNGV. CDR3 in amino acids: CASSLDGILIGQPQHF. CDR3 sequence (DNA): TGTGCCAGCAGCTTAGACGGCATCCTTATCGGTCAGCCCCAGCATTTT.

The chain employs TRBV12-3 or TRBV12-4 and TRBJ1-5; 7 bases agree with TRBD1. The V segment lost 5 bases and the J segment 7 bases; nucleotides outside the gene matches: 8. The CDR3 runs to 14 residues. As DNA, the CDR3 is TGTGCCAGCAGTCCCTCGACAGGGAAGCAGCCCCAGCATTTT. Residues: CASSPSTGKQPQHF.

CDR3 sequence reads: CASSEDRVVSGYTF. The CDR3 nucleotides are TGTGCCAGCAGTGAGGACAGGGTTGTTTCTGGCTACACCTTC. The chain recombines TRBV2 with TRBJ1-2; 8 nucleotides line up with TRBD1. This CDR3 is 14 amino acids long. Germline CDR1 is SNHLY and CDR2 is FYNNEI. V was pared by 3 bases and J by 7 bases, with 7 bases of the junction left unmatched.

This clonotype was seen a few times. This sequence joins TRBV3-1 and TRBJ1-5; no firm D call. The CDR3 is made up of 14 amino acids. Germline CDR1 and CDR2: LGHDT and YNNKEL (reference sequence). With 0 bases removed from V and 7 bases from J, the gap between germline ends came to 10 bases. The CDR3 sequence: CASSQDPTRQPQHF. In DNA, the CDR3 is TGTGCCAGCAGCCAAGATCCGACTCGGCAGCCCCAGCATTTT.

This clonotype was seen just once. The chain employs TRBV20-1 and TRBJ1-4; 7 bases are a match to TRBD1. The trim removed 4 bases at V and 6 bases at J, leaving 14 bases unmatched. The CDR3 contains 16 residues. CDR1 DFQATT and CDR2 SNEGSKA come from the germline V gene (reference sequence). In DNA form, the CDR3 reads TGCAGTGCTACCCGGACAGGAGGGTGGCGTGATGAAAAACTGTTTTTT. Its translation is CSATRTGGWRDEKLFF.

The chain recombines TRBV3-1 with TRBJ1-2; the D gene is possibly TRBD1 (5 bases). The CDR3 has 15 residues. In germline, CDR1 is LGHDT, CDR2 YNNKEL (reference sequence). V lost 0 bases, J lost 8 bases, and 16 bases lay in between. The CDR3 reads CASSQDGAAGRGYTF. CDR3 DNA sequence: TGTGCCAGCAGCCAAGATGGGGCGGCAGGGCGAGGCTACACCTTC.

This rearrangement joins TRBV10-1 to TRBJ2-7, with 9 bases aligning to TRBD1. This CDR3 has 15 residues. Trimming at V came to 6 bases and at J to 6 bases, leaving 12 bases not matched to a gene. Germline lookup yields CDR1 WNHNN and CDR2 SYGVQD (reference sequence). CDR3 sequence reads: CASRRTGGLGIEQYV. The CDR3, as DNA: TGCGCCAGCAGGAGAACAGGGGGCTTAGGGATCGAGCAGTACGTC.

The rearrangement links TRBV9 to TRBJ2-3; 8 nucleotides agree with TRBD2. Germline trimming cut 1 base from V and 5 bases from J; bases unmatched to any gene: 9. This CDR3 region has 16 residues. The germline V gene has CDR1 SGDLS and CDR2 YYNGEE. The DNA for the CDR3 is TGTGCCAGCAGCGTACAGCTAGCGGGTGCCCAAGATACGCAGTATTTT. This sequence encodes CASSVQLAGAQDTQYF.

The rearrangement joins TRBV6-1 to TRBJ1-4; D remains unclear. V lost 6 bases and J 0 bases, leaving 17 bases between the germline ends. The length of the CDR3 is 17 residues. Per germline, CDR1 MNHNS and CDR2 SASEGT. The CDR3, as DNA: TGTGCCAGCAGCCGAACGGGAGGATTTGCAACTAATGAAAAACTGTTTTTT. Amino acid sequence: CASSRTGGFATNEKLFF.

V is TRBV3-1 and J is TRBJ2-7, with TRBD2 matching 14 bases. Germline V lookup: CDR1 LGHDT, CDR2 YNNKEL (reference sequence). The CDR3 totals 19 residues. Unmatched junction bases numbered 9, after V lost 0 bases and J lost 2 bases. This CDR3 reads CASSQDGGLAGVLAYEQYF. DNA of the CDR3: TGTGCCAGCAGCCAAGATGGGGGACTAGCGGGAGTCTTAGCCTACGAGCAGTACTTC.

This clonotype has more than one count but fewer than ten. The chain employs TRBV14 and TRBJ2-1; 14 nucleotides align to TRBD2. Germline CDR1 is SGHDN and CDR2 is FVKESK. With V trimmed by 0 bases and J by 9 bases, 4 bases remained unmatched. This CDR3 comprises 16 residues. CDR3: CASSQDGLAGGIEQFF. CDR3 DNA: TGTGCCAGCAGCCAAGACGGACTAGCGGGAGGTATTGAGCAGTTCTTC.

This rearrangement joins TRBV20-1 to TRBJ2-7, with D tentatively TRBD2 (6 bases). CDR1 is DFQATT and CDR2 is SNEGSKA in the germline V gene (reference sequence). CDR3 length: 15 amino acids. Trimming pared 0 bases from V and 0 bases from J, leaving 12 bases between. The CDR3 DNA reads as TGCAGTGCTAGAGACCTAGCGCCAAGCTCCTACGAGCAGTACTTC. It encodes CSARDLAPSSYEQYF.

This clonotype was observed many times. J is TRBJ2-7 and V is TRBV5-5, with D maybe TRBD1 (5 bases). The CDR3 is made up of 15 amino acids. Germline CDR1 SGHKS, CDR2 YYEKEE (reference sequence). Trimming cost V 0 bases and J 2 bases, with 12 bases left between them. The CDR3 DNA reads TGTGCCAGCAGCTTGGAGTACGACAGAGCCTACGAGCAGTACGTC. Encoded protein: CASSLEYDRAYEQYV.

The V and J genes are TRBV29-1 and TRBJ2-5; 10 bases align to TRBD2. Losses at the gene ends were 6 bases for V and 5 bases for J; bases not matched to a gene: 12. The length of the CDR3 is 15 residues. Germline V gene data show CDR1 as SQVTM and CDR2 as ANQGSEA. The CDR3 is CSVPESGRAGETQYF. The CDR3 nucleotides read TGCAGCGTCCCCGAAAGCGGGAGGGCCGGCGAGACCCAGTACTTC.

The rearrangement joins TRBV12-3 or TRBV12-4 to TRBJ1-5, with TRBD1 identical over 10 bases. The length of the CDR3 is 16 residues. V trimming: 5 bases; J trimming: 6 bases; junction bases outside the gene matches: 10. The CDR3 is CASSLGWDRGSQPQHF. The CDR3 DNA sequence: TGTGCCAGCAGTCTAGGGTGGGACAGGGGATCTCAGCCCCAGCATTTT.

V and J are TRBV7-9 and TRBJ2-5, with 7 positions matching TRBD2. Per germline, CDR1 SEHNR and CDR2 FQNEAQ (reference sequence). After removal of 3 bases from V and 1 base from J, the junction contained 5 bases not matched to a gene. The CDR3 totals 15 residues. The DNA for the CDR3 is TGTGCCAGCAGCTTCGGACTAGGGGTCCAAGAGACCCAGTACTTC. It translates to CASSFGLGVQETQYF. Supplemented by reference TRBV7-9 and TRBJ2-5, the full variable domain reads DTGVSQNPRHKITKRGQNVTFRCDPISEHNRLYWYRQTLGQGPEFLTYFQNEAQLEKSRLLSDRFSAERPKGSFSTLEIQRTEQGDSAMYLCASSFGLGVQETQYFGPGTRLLVL.

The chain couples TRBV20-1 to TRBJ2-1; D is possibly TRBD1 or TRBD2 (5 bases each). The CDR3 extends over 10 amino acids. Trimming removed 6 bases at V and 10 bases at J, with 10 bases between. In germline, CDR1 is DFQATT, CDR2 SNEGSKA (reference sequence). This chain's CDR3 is CSAWDVEQFF. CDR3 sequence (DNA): TGCAGTGCATGGGACGTCGAGCAGTTCTTC.

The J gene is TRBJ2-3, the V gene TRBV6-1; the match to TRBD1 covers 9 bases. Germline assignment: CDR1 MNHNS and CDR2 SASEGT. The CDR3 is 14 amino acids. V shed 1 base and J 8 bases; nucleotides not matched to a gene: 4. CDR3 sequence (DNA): TGTGCCAGCAGTGAAGGGGACAGGGCGGGTACGCAGTATTTT. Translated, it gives CASSEGDRAGTQYF.

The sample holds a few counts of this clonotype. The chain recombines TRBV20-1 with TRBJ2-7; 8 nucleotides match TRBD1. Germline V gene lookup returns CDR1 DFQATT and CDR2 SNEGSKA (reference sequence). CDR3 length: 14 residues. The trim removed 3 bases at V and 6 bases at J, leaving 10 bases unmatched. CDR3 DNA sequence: TGCAGTGCTAGTAAAGGACAGGGCTCTTTCGAGCAGTACTTC. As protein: CSASKGQGSFEQYF.

In DNA form, the CDR3 reads TGTGCCAGCAGCTTAGTCGCAGGCTTAGGAGAGACCCAGTACTTC. It specifies CASSLVAGLGETQYF. The genes are TRBV7-2 and TRBJ2-5; D is unresolved. The CDR3 spans 15 residues. V gave up 1 base and J gave up 4 bases, with 13 bases separating them. In germline, CDR1 is SGHTA, CDR2 FQGNSA.

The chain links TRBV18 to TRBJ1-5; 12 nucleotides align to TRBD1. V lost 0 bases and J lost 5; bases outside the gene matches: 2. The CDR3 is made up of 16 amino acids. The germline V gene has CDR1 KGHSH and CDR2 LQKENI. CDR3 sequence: CASSPPGTGGDQPQHF. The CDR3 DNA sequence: TGTGCCAGCTCACCACCAGGGACAGGGGGCGATCAGCCCCAGCATTTT.

The CDR3 sequence is CSAPRSRSSYNEQFF. DNA of the CDR3: TGCAGTGCTCCAAGGAGCCGGAGCTCCTACAATGAGCAGTTCTTC. The V gene is TRBV20-1, the J gene TRBJ2-1; D gene ambiguous. CDR3 length equals 15 residues. Germline CDR1 is DFQATT and CDR2 is SNEGSKA (reference sequence). V was clipped by 5 bases and J by 0 bases, with 14 bases between them.

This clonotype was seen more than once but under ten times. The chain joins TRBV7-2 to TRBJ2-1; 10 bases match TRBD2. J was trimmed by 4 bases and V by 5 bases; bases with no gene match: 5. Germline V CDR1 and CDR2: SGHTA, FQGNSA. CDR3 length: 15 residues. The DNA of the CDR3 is TGTGCCAGCAGCCCCGATAGCGGGGGGTACAATGAGCAGTTCTTC. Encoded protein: CASSPDSGGYNEQFF.

CDR3 residues: CASSPRRSNQPQHF. The CDR3 nucleotides read TGTGCCAGCAGCCCCCGACGGAGCAATCAGCCCCAGCATTTT. This chain connects TRBV7-2 to TRBJ1-5; no reliable D call. The CDR3 is 14 amino acids. Germline V CDR1 and CDR2: SGHTA, FQGNSA. V dropped 5 bases and J dropped 1 base, with 9 bases sitting between them.

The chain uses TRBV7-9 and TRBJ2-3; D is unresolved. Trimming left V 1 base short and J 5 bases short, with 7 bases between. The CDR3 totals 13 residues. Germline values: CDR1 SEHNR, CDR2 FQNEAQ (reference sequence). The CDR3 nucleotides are TGTGCCAGCAGCTTAGGCCTTGGAGATACGCAGTATTTT. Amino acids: CASSLGLGDTQYF.

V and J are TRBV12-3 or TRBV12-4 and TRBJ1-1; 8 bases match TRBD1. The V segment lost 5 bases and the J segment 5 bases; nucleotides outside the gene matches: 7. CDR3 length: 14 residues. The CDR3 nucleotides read TGTGCCAGCAGTCCCGACAGGGGCGGGACTGAAGCTTTCTTT. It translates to CASSPDRGGTEAFF.

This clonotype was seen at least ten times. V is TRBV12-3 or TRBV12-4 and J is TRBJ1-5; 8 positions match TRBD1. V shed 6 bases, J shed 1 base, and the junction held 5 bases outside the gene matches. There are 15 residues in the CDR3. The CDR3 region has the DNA TGTGCCAGCAGCCCGGACAGGGCGAGCAATCAGCCCCAGCATTTT. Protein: CASSPDRASNQPQHF.

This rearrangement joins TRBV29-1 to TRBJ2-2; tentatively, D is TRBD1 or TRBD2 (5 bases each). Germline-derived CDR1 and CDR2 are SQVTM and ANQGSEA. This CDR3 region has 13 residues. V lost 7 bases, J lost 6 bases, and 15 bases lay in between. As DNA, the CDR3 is TGCAGCGCGTTGGGACCGGGCGCCGGGGAGCTGTTTTTT. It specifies CSALGPGAGELFF.

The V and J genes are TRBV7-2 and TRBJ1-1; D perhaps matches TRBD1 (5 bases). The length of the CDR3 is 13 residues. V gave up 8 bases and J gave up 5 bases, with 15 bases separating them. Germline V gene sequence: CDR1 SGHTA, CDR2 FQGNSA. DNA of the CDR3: TGTGCCAGCCTTGGGCAGGGTGGGACTGAAGCTTTCTTT. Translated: CASLGQGGTEAFF.

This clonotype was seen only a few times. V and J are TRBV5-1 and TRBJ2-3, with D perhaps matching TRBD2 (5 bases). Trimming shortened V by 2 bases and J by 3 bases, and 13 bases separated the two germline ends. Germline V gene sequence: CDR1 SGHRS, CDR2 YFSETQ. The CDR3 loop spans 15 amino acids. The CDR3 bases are TGCGCCAGCAGCTTAGAGGGCACCGATACAGATACGCAGTATTTT. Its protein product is CASSLEGTDTDTQYF.

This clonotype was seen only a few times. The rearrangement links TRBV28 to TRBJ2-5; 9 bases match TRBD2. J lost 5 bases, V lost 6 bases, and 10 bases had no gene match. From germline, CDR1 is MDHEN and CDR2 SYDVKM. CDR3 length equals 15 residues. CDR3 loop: CASRSGASGTETQYF. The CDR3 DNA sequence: TGTGCCAGCAGATCTGGAGCTAGCGGGACGGAGACCCAGTACTTC.